This T cell receptor beta chain appears in the sequencing data of a study of OX40 agonist ivuxolimab in advanced cancers. Only in-frame clones appear in the TCRdb table, and some are missing; sequencing was by immunoSEQ multiplex PCR. The top ten clones hold approximately 0.35% of a sample with 50,000 to 75,000 clones, 87% of them seen once. The source is an adult with an advanced solid tumor such as melanoma, head and neck, liver or kidney cancer. Source: CD4+ or CD8+ T cells sorted from blood, taken in a trial of the OX40 agonist ivuxolimab.

CDR3 loop: CASSVERTGNTIYF. For the CDR3, the DNA is TGTGCCAGCAGCGTAGAAAGGACGGGGAACACCATATATTTT. The V gene is TRBV9, the J gene TRBJ1-3, with D unresolved. Trimming pared 0 bases from V and 7 bases from J, leaving 11 bases between. The CDR3 length is 14 residues. Germline-derived CDR1 and CDR2 are SGDLS and YYNGEE.